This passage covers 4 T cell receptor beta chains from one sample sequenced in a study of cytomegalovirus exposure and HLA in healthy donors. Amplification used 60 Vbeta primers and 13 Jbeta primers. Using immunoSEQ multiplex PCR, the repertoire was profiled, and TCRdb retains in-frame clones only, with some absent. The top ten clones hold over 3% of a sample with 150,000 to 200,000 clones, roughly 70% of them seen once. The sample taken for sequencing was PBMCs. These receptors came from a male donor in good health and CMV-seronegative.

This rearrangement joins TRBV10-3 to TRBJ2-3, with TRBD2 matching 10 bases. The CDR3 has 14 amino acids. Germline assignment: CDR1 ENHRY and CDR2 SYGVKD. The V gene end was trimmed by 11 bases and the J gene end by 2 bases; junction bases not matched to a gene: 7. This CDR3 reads CALSSGGLTDTQYF. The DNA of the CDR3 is TGTGCCTTAAGTAGCGGGGGGCTCACAGATACGCAGTATTTT.

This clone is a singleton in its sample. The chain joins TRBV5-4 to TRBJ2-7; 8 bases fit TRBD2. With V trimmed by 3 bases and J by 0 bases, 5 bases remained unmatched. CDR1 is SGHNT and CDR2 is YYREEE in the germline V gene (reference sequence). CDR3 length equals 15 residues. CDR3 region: CASSYRGGVSYEQYF. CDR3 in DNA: TGTGCCAGCAGCTATCGGGGGGGGGTCTCCTACGAGCAGTACTTC.

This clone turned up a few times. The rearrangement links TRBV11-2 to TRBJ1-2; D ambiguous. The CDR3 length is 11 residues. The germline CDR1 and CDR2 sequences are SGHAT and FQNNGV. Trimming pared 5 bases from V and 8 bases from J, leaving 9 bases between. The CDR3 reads CASSLGSGYTF. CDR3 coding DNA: TGTGCCAGCAGCCTCGGGAGCGGCTACACCTTC.

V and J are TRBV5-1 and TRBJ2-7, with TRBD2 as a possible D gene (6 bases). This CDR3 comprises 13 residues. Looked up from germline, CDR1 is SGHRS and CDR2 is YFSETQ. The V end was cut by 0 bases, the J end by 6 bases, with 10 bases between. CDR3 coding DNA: TGCGCCAGCAGCTTGGGGGCGGAGGGCGAGCAGTACTTC. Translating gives CASSLGAEGEQYF.